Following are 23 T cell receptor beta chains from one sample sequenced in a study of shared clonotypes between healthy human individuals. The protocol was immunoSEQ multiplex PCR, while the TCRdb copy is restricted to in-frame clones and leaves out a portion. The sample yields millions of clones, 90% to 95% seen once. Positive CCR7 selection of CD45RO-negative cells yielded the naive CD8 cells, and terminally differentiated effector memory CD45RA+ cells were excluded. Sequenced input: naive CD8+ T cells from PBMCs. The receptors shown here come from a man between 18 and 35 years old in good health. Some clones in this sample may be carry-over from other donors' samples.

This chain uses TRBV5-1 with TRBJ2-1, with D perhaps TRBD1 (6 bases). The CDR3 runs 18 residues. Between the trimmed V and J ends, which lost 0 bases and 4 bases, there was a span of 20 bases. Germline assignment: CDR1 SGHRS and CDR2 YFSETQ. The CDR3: CASSLEGADLGAYNEQFF. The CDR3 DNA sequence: TGCGCCAGCAGCTTGGAAGGGGCGGACTTGGGGGCTTACAATGAGCAGTTCTTC.

CDR3 sequence: CASSKGANEQFF. In nucleotides, the CDR3 is TGTGCCAGCAGTAAGGGAGCTAATGAGCAGTTCTTC. The chain links TRBV25-1 to TRBJ2-1; a possible D gene is TRBD2 (5 bases). This CDR3 contains 12 residues. The germline V gene encodes CDR1 MGHDK and CDR2 SYGVNS. V dropped 5 bases and J dropped 7 bases, with 9 bases sitting between them.

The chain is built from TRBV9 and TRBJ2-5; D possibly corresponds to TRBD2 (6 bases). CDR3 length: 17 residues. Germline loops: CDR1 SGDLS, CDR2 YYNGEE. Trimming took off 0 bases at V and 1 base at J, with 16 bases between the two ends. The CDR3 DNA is TGTGCCAGCAGCGTAGCTAGAGGCGGGAACATCCAAGAGACCCAGTACTTC. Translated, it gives CASSVARGGNIQETQYF.

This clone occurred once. CDR3 DNA sequence: TGTGCCAGCAGCACGGACTGGGAAGAGACCCAGTACTTC. Its protein product is CASSTDWEETQYF. The J gene is TRBJ2-5, the V gene TRBV7-9; tentatively, D is TRBD2 (5 bases). Germline V lookup: CDR1 SEHNR, CDR2 FQNEAQ (reference sequence). Trimming removed 5 bases at V and 3 bases at J, with 10 bases between. This CDR3 comprises 13 residues.

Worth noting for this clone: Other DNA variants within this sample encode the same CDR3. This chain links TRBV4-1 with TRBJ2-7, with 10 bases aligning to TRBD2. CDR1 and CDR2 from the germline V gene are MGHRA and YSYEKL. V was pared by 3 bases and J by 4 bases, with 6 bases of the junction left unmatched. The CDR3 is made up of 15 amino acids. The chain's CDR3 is CASSQASGRGYEQYF. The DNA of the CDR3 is TGCGCCAGCAGCCAGGCAAGCGGGAGGGGGTACGAGCAGTACTTC.

The CDR3 region is CASSIDPPGMNEQFF. The CDR3 DNA reads as TGTGCCAGTAGTATAGACCCTCCCGGGATGAATGAGCAGTTCTTC. This chain connects TRBV19 to TRBJ2-1, with D maybe TRBD2 (5 bases). Germline V lookup: CDR1 LNHDA, CDR2 SQIVND (reference sequence). With 0 bases removed from V and 7 bases from J, the gap between germline ends came to 13 bases. The CDR3 contains 15 residues.

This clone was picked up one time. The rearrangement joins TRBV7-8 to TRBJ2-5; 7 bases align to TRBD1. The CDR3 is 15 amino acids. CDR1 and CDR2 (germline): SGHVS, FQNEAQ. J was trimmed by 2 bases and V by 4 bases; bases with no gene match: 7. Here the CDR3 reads CASSSQNRGQETQYF. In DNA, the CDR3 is TGTGCCAGCAGCTCCCAAAACAGGGGACAAGAGACCCAGTACTTC.

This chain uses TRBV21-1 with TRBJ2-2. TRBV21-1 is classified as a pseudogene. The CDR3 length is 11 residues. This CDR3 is CASSGPGELFF. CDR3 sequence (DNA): TGTGCCAGCAGCGGACCCGGGGAGCTGTTTTTT.

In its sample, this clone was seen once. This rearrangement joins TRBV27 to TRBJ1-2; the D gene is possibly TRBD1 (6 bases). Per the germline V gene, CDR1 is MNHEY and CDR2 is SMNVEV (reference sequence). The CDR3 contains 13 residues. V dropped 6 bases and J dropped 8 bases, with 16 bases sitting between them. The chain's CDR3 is CASSLIGGPGYTF. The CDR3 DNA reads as TGTGCCAGCAGCCTAATAGGGGGGCCGGGCTACACCTTC.

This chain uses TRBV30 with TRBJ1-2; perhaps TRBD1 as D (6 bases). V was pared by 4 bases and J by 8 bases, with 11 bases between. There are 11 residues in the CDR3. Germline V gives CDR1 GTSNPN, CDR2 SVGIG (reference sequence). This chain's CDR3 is CAWIRQGGYTF. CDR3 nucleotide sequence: TGTGCCTGGATTCGGCAGGGGGGCTACACCTTC.

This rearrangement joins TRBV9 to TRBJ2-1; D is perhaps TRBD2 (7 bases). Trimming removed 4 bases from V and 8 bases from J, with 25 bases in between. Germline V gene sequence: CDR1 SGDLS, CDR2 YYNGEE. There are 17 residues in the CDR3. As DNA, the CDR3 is TGTGCCAGCAGCCCGAGCCGGAGGGGGGGGCCTTGGGATGAGCAGTTCTTC. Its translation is CASSPSRRGGPWDEQFF. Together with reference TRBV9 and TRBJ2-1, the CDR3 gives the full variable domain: DSGVTQTPKHLITATGQRVTLRCSPRSGDLSVYWYQQSLDQGLQFLIQYYNGEERAKGNILERFSAQQFPDLHSELNLSSLELGDSALYFCASSPSRRGGPWDEQFFGPGTRLTVL.

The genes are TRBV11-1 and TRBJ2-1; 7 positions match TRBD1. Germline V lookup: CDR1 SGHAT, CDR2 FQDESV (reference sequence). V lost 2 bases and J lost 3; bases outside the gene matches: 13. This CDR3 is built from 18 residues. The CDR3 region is CASSLSARAGGFYNEQFF. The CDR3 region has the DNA TGTGCCAGCAGCTTATCTGCCAGGGCAGGGGGATTCTACAATGAGCAGTTCTTC.

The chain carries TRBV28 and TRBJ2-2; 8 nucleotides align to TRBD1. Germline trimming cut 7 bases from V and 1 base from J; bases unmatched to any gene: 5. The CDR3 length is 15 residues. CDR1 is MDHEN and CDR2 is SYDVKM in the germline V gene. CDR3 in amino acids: CASIWGTGNTGELFF. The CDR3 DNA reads TGTGCCAGCATCTGGGGGACAGGGAACACCGGGGAGCTGTTTTTT.

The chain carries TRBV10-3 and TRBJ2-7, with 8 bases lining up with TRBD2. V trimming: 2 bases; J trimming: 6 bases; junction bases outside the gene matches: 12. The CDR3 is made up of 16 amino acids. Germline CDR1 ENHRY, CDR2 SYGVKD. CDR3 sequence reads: CAISERRERGPGEQYF. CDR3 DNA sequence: TGTGCCATCAGTGAGCGAAGGGAGCGGGGGCCGGGCGAGCAGTACTTC.

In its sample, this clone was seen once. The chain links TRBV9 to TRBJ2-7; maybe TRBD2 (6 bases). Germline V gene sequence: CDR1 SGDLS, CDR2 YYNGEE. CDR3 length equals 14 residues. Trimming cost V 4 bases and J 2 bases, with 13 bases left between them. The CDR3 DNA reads TGTGCCAGCAGCCCAAATCCGGGGGCCTACGAGCAGTACTTC. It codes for CASSPNPGAYEQYF.

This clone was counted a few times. The CDR3: CASRRTVNTEAFF. The CDR3 DNA reads as TGTGCCAGCAGAAGGACGGTGAACACTGAAGCTTTCTTT. V and J are TRBV6-5 and TRBJ1-1; no clear D gene. Germline lookup yields CDR1 MNHEY and CDR2 SVGAGI. The V end lost 6 bases, the J end lost 0 bases, and 8 bases lay between the germline ends. This CDR3 spans 13 amino acids.

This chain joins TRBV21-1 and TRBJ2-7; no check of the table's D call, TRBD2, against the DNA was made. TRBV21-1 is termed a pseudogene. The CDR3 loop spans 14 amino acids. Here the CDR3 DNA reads TGTGCCAGCGAACTTCTAGCGGGAGGGCGGGGAGGGTACTTC. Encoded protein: CASELLAGGRGGYF.

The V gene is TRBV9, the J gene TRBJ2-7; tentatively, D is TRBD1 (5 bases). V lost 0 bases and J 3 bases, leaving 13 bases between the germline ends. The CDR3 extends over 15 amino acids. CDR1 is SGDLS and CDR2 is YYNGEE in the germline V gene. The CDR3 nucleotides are TGTGCCAGCAGCGTAGGGCCGGACATGGGCTACGAGCAGTACTTC. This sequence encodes CASSVGPDMGYEQYF.

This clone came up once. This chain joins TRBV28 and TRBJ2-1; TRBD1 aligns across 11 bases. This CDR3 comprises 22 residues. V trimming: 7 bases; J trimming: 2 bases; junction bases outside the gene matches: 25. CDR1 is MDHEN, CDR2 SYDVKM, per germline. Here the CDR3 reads CASTYVMAGQGDFRGAYNEQFF. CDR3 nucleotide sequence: TGTGCCAGCACCTACGTAATGGCGGGACAGGGGGACTTCCGGGGGGCCTACAATGAGCAGTTCTTC.

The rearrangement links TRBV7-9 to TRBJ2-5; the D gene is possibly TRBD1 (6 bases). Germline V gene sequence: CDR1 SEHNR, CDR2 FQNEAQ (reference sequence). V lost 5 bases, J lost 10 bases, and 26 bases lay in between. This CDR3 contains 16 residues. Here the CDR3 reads CASSPFSGHLSLDQYF. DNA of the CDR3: TGTGCCAGCAGCCCCTTCTCGGGACACCTATCTCTGGACCAGTACTTC. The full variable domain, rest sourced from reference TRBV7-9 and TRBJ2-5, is DTGVSQNPRHKITKRGQNVTFRCDPISEHNRLYWYRQTLGQGPEFLTYFQNEAQLEKSRLLSDRFSAERPKGSFSTLEIQRTEQGDSAMYLCASSPFSGHLSLDQYFGPGTRLLVL.

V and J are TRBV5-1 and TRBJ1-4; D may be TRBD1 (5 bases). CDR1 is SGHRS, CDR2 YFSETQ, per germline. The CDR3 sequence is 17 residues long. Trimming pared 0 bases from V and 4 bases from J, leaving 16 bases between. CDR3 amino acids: CASSLVPSGGLNEKLFF. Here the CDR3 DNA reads TGCGCCAGCAGCTTGGTTCCCTCGGGGGGTCTTAATGAAAAACTGTTTTTT. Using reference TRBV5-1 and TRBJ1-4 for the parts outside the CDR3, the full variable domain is KAGVTQTPRYLIKTRGQQVTLSCSPISGHRSVSWYQQTPGQGLQFLFEYFSETQRNKGNFPGRFSGRQFSNSRSEMNVSTLELGDSALYLCASSLVPSGGLNEKLFFGSGTQLSVL.

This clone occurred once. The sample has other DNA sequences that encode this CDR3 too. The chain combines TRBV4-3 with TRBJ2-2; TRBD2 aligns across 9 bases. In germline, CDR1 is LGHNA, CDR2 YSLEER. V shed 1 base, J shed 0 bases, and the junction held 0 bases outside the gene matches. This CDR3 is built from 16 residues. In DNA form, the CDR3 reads TGCGCCAGCAGCCAAGGACTAGCGGCGAACACCGGGGAGCTGTTTTTT. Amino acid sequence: CASSQGLAANTGELFF.

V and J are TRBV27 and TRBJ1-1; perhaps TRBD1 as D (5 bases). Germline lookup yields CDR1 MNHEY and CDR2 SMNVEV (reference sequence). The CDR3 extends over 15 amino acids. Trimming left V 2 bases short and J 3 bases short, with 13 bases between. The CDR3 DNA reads TGTGCCAGCAGTTTAGGGGACCCAAGGGACACTGAAGCTTTCTTT. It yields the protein CASSLGDPRDTEAFF.